Below, 18 T cell receptor beta chains from the same sample are listed, as sequenced in a study of T cell repertoires and HLA-DP antigens. Their target antigens are unknown. Profiled with immunoSEQ multiplex PCR; TCRdb holds only in-frame clones, not every one. The sample includes 85,000 to 90,000 clones, approximately 86% of them seen just once. The sample comprised CD4+ T cells from PBMCs. These receptors all come from a man over 45 in good health and CMV-seronegative.

The V and J genes are TRBV13 and TRBJ2-7; 13 bases agree with TRBD2. The V gene end was trimmed by 5 bases and the J gene end by 5 bases; junction bases not matched to a gene: 15. From germline, CDR1 is PRHDT and CDR2 FYEKMQ (reference sequence). The CDR3 is 18 amino acids. The CDR3 loop is CASSHQSGLAGVLNEQYF. Written as DNA, the CDR3 is TGTGCCAGCAGCCATCAGAGCGGACTAGCGGGAGTTCTCAACGAGCAGTACTTC.

The genes are TRBV5-4 and TRBJ2-1; 15 bases agree with TRBD2. The V gene's germline CDR1 is SGHNT and CDR2 YYREEE (reference sequence). V gave up 2 bases and J gave up 7 bases; unmatched junction bases: 7. The CDR3 covers 17 residues. The chain's CDR3 is CASSFRTSGRAMNEQFF. The CDR3, as DNA: TGTGCCAGCAGCTTCCGGACTAGCGGGAGGGCCATGAATGAGCAGTTCTTC.

A remark on this clone: The same CDR3 is also encoded by other DNA sequences in this sample. The J gene is TRBJ2-7, the V gene TRBV28; D remains unclear. Between the trimmed V and J ends, which lost 4 bases and 2 bases, there was a span of 3 bases. There are 11 residues in the CDR3. Germline assignment: CDR1 MDHEN and CDR2 SYDVKM. CDR3 amino acids: CASSSPYEQYF. The CDR3 DNA is TGTGCCAGCAGTTCCCCCTACGAGCAGTACTTC.

In its sample, this clone was seen once. The CDR3 region has the DNA TGTGCCTGGAGCAACCGGGACCGGGCTTATGGTGAGCAGTTCTTC. Amino acids: CAWSNRDRAYGEQFF. V and J are TRBV30 and TRBJ2-1; perhaps D is TRBD1 or TRBD2 (5 bases each). The length of the CDR3 is 15 residues. Germline assignment: CDR1 GTSNPN and CDR2 SVGIG (reference sequence). V was clipped by 3 bases and J by 9 bases, with 21 bases between them.

The rearrangement links TRBV5-1 to TRBJ2-4, with D unclear. The germline V gene encodes CDR1 SGHRS and CDR2 YFSETQ. This CDR3 spans 15 amino acids. V lost 7 bases and J 5 bases, leaving 19 bases between the germline ends. The CDR3, as DNA: TGCGCCAGCGCCCCCACGGTCTCGATGCAAAACATTCAGTACTTC. Protein: CASAPTVSMQNIQYF.

This chain connects TRBV19 to TRBJ2-7; a possible D gene is TRBD1 (8 bases). V was pared by 5 bases and J by 7 bases, with 15 bases between. The CDR3 consists of 13 residues. The germline CDR1 and CDR2 sequences are LNHDA and SQIVND (reference sequence). In nucleotides, the CDR3 is TGTGCCAGTAGTGTTGGACAGGGAGGGGAGCAGTACTTC. It yields the protein CASSVGQGGEQYF.

The rearrangement links TRBV6-6 to TRBJ1-5; D is unclear. V was clipped by 2 bases and J by 4 bases, with 9 bases between them. CDR3 size: 14 residues. Germline V gene data show CDR1 as MNHNY and CDR2 as SVGAGI (reference sequence). The CDR3: CASSYKAVNQPQHF. For the CDR3, the DNA is TGTGCCAGCAGTTACAAGGCGGTAAATCAGCCCCAGCATTTT.

The rearrangement links TRBV6-5 to TRBJ2-7; tentatively, D is TRBD1 or TRBD2 (5 bases each). The V end was cut by 5 bases, the J end by 2 bases, with 16 bases between. Germline V CDR1 and CDR2: MNHEY, SVGAGI. The CDR3 spans 15 residues. CDR3 sequence: CASSGDQGQPYEQYF. The CDR3 nucleotides are TGTGCCAGCAGTGGGGACCAGGGTCAGCCCTACGAGCAGTACTTC.

The CDR3 loop reads CASSQVLAGALYEQYF. In DNA form, the CDR3 reads TGCGCCAGCAGCCAGGTTCTAGCGGGGGCCCTTTACGAGCAGTACTTC. The chain uses TRBV4-3 and TRBJ2-7, with TRBD2 identical over 10 bases. Losses at the gene ends were 3 bases for V and 4 bases for J; bases not matched to a gene: 9. There are 16 residues in the CDR3. Germline values: CDR1 LGHNA, CDR2 YSLEER.

The genes are TRBV4-3 and TRBJ2-3; TRBD2 matches at 10 bases. Germline CDR1 LGHNA, CDR2 YSLEER. Trimming removed 1 base from V and 4 bases from J; junction bases left unmatched: 5. The CDR3 sequence is 16 residues long. CDR3 sequence reads: CASSQVTSGTADTQYF. The CDR3 coding sequence is TGCGCCAGCAGCCAAGTCACTAGCGGGACGGCAGATACGCAGTATTTT.

V is TRBV19 and J is TRBJ1-6, with no clear D. CDR1 and CDR2 (germline): LNHDA, SQIVND (reference sequence). V was clipped by 7 bases and J by 0 bases, with 7 bases between them. This CDR3 comprises 14 residues. The CDR3 protein is CASTVSSYNSPLHF. The CDR3, as DNA: TGTGCCAGTACGGTGAGCTCCTATAATTCACCCCTCCACTTT.

The chain is built from TRBV27 and TRBJ2-3; D uncertain. There are 15 residues in the CDR3. Germline V CDR1 and CDR2: MNHEY, SMNVEV (reference sequence). Trimming cost V 0 bases and J 0 bases, with 7 bases left between them. The CDR3 coding sequence is TGTGCCAGCAGTTTATCGTTAGGGAGCACAGATACGCAGTATTTT. Protein: CASSLSLGSTDTQYF.

This chain connects TRBV6-4 to TRBJ2-3; D assignment may be TRBD1 or TRBD2 (5 bases each). Trimming stripped 6 bases from V and 2 bases from J, with 18 bases between. CDR1 MRHNA and CDR2 SNTAGT come from the germline V gene. The CDR3 loop spans 16 amino acids. This CDR3 reads CASSGMGRGPTDTQYF. DNA of the CDR3: TGTGCCAGCAGCGGAATGGGGCGAGGGCCCACAGATACGCAGTATTTT.

As DNA, the CDR3 is TGTGCCAGCAGCCATACTGAAAGCCACGAGCAGTACTTC. Its protein product is CASSHTESHEQYF. The rearrangement uses TRBV16 and TRBJ2-7, with D unresolved. The V and J ends lost 3 bases and 5 bases respectively, with 11 bases between them. Looked up from germline, CDR1 is KGHSY and CDR2 is FQNENV. This CDR3 comprises 13 residues.

V usage is TRBV15 and J usage is TRBJ2-3; D is ambiguous. In germline, CDR1 is LNHNV, CDR2 YYDKDF (reference sequence). Trimming cost V 5 bases and J 1 base, with 4 bases left between them. The CDR3 runs to 12 residues. CDR3 residues: CATSGGTDTQYF. The CDR3 DNA is TGTGCCACCAGCGGGGGCACAGATACGCAGTATTTT.

V usage is TRBV7-9 and J usage is TRBJ1-3, with a possible D match to TRBD1 (6 bases). The CDR3 loop spans 15 amino acids. Germline V CDR1 and CDR2: SEHNR, FQNEAQ (reference sequence). Trimming removed 5 bases from V and 0 bases from J, with 11 bases in between. The CDR3 DNA reads as TGTGCCAGCAGCAGCGGGACAAACTCTGGAAACACCATATATTTT. It is translated as CASSSGTNSGNTIYF.

CDR3: CASIRGSGGWGYTF. CDR3 sequence (DNA): TGTGCCAGCATTCGCGGGTCCGGGGGGTGGGGCTACACCTTC. The chain carries TRBV6-6 and TRBJ1-2; TRBD1 is a possible D gene (5 bases). CDR3 size: 14 residues. Trimming stripped 7 bases from V and 8 bases from J, with 20 bases between. CDR1 and CDR2 from the germline V gene are MNHNY and SVGAGI (reference sequence).

The chain uses TRBV7-8 and TRBJ1-5, with D unresolved. Germline values: CDR1 SGHVS, CDR2 FQNEAQ. Trimming stripped 1 base from V and 0 bases from J, with 16 bases between. The CDR3 contains 18 residues. CDR3: CASSLGGRQPYSNQPQHF. CDR3 DNA: TGTGCCAGCAGCTTAGGAGGGCGCCAACCTTATAGCAATCAGCCCCAGCATTTT.